The 23 T cell receptor beta chains in this list originate from one sample, sequenced in a study of T cell repertoires in cytomegalovirus infection. A single record per CDR3 protein comes from TCRdb applying MiXCR to the reads. Of about 150,000 distinct CDR3 sequences listed, around 24% are singletons. The sample consisted of PBMCs. These receptor sequences come from a human donor in good health (CMV status not recorded). Some clones in this sample may be carry-over from other donors' samples.

The V call is TRBV7-2, the J call TRBJ2-5, with 7 bases identical to TRBD2. Unmatched junction bases numbered 13, after V lost 1 base and J lost 2 bases. The CDR3 totals 18 residues. Germline CDR1 is SGHTA and CDR2 is FQGNSA. The chain's CDR3 is CASSLGSGYQTNQETQYF. In DNA, the CDR3 is TGTGCCAGCAGCTTAGGTAGCGGGTACCAAACAAATCAAGAGACCCAGTACTTC.

The sample holds a few counts of this clonotype. The chain joins TRBV7-9 to TRBJ2-1; tentatively, D is TRBD1 or TRBD2 (5 bases each). Germline V CDR1 and CDR2: SEHNR, FQNEAQ (reference sequence). Trimming removed 1 base at V and 0 bases at J, with 7 bases between. The CDR3 has 15 amino acids. The CDR3 coding sequence is TGTGCCAGCAGCTTAGACGGGACCTCCTACAATGAGCAGTTCTTC. This encodes CASSLDGTSYNEQFF.

This clonotype was detected a few times. The chain combines TRBV7-9 with TRBJ2-7, with D tentatively TRBD2 (6 bases). V was shortened by 5 bases and J by 0 bases, with 20 bases between the two germline ends. Germline-derived CDR1 and CDR2 are SEHNR and FQNEAQ (reference sequence). This CDR3 contains 17 residues. The CDR3 protein is CASSPQPRGANSYEQYF. The DNA for the CDR3 is TGTGCCAGCAGCCCACAGCCGCGGGGAGCTAACTCCTACGAGCAGTACTTC.

This clonotype was detected a few times. The J gene is TRBJ2-1, the V gene TRBV14; 7 positions match TRBD2. Germline CDR1 and CDR2: SGHDN and FVKESK. This CDR3 contains 18 residues. V trimming: 0 bases; J trimming: 4 bases; junction bases outside the gene matches: 12. The CDR3 spells CASSQDRMAGVGYNEQFF. The CDR3 DNA reads as TGTGCCAGCAGCCAAGATCGGATGGCGGGAGTTGGATACAATGAGCAGTTCTTC. Using reference TRBV14 and TRBJ2-1 for the parts outside the CDR3, the full variable domain is EAGVTQFPSHSVIEKGQTVTLRCDPISGHDNLYWYRRVMGKEIKFLLHFVKESKQDESGMPNNRFLAERTGGTYSTLKVQPAELEDSGVYFCASSQDRMAGVGYNEQFFGPGTRLTVL.

The chain uses TRBV5-1 and TRBJ2-7; possibly TRBD1 for D (6 bases). The length of the CDR3 is 15 residues. Trimming removed 3 bases from V and 3 bases from J, with 16 bases in between. Germline V gene lookup returns CDR1 SGHRS and CDR2 YFSETQ. The CDR3 region has the DNA TGCGCCAGCAGCTCCCAGGGGCCCGCCGTCTACGAGCAGTACTTC. Residues: CASSSQGPAVYEQYF.

Many counts were recorded for this clonotype. The rearrangement uses TRBV11-2 and TRBJ2-5; D is possibly TRBD1 (5 bases). The CDR3 spans 15 residues. CDR1 SGHAT and CDR2 FQNNGV come from the germline V gene. V shed 6 bases and J shed 2 bases, with 16 bases lying between them. CDR3 in DNA: TGTGCCAGCAGAATTCCAGGGCGGAGTCAAGAGACCCAGTACTTC. This gives the protein CASRIPGRSQETQYF.

This clonotype has only a few counts. The chain has TRBV20-1 and TRBJ2-1, with TRBD1 matching 7 bases. V shed 2 bases, J shed 6 bases, and the junction held 4 bases outside the gene matches. Germline CDR1 and CDR2: DFQATT and SNEGSKA (reference sequence). The length of the CDR3 is 13 residues. The CDR3 sequence is CSARYDRANEQFF. CDR3 nucleotides: TGCAGTGCTAGATACGACAGGGCCAATGAGCAGTTCTTC.

The table lists this clonotype with many counts. This chain connects TRBV28 to TRBJ2-3, with D maybe TRBD2 (5 bases). With 3 bases removed from V and 0 bases from J, the gap between germline ends came to 7 bases. The CDR3 is made up of 14 amino acids. The germline V gene has CDR1 MDHEN and CDR2 SYDVKM. CDR3 nucleotide sequence: TGTGCCAGCAGTTTTGGCGGGAGCACAGATACGCAGTATTTT. Translation gives CASSFGGSTDTQYF.

There are a few counts of this clonotype. This CDR3 reads CASSPTGTFSYEQYF. CDR3 sequence (DNA): TGTGCCAGCAGCCCGACAGGGACTTTTTCCTACGAGCAGTACTTC. V is TRBV7-2 and J is TRBJ2-7; D perhaps matches TRBD1 (7 bases). The CDR3 loop spans 15 amino acids. Per the germline V gene, CDR1 is SGHTA and CDR2 is FQGNSA. Between the trimmed V and J ends, which lost 5 bases and 1 base, there was a span of 15 bases.

This rearrangement joins TRBV15 to TRBJ2-1; D uncertain. The CDR3 length is 12 residues. Per the germline V gene, CDR1 is LNHNV and CDR2 is YYDKDF (reference sequence). The V gene lost 5 bases and the J gene lost 6 bases, with 8 bases spanning the gap. CDR3 amino acids: CATSGRPNEQFF. The DNA for the CDR3 is TGTGCCACCAGCGGTCGGCCCAATGAGCAGTTCTTC.

This clonotype was counted ten times or more. CDR3 DNA: TGTGCCAGCAGCTTAGGCTCCCTAAACACCGGGGAGCTGTTTTTT. This codes for CASSLGSLNTGELFF. The rearrangement uses TRBV7-2 and TRBJ2-2, with D unclear. CDR3 length: 15 residues. V lost 1 base and J 2 bases, leaving 8 bases between the germline ends. Germline V CDR1 and CDR2: SGHTA, FQGNSA.

The chain is built from TRBV2 and TRBJ2-3; TRBD2 matches 9 bases. CDR3 length: 15 residues. CDR1 and CDR2 (germline): SNHLY, FYNNEI. The V segment lost 6 bases and the J segment 1 base; nucleotides outside the gene matches: 5. The CDR3 sequence is CASRVAGVGTDTQYF. CDR3 coding DNA: TGTGCCAGCAGGGTAGCGGGAGTCGGCACAGATACGCAGTATTTT.

This clonotype was counted only a few times. This rearrangement joins TRBV20-1 to TRBJ2-1; 8 bases match TRBD2. The V gene's germline CDR1 is DFQATT and CDR2 SNEGSKA (reference sequence). The ends lost 5 bases at V and 0 bases at J; junction bases unmatched: 9. The CDR3 totals 16 residues. The CDR3 coding sequence is TGCAGTGCTCTTGACCCAAGCGGGAGCTCCTACAATGAGCAGTTCTTC. Amino acids: CSALDPSGSSYNEQFF.

The genes are TRBV7-8 and TRBJ2-3, with TRBD2 matching over 7 bases. V lost 8 bases and J lost 2; bases outside the gene matches: 13. The CDR3 has 16 amino acids. The germline V gene has CDR1 SGHVS and CDR2 FQNEAQ. The CDR3 loop reads CASANKPGLNTDTQYF. CDR3 nucleotides: TGTGCCAGCGCAAATAAACCGGGACTAAACACAGATACGCAGTATTTT.

This clonotype turned up a few times. The V gene is TRBV27, the J gene TRBJ2-7; D may be TRBD1 or TRBD2 (5 bases each). The germline V gene has CDR1 MNHEY and CDR2 SMNVEV (reference sequence). V lost 3 bases to trimming and J lost 4 bases, with 16 bases between them. The CDR3 contains 15 residues. As DNA, the CDR3 is TGTGCCAGCAGTTTGGGGGATCCATTGCTTTACGAGCAGTACTTC. Translating it yields CASSLGDPLLYEQYF.

The chain has TRBV6-1 and TRBJ1-5; D is uncertain. The CDR3 is 14 residues long. V was trimmed by 4 bases and J by 2 bases, leaving 9 bases between them. CDR1 and CDR2 from the germline V gene are MNHNS and SASEGT. The CDR3 spells CASSGGWGNQPQHF. The CDR3 DNA reads as TGTGCCAGCAGTGGAGGGTGGGGCAATCAGCCCCAGCATTTT.

The rearrangement uses TRBV28 and TRBJ2-7; D is uncertain. The germline V gene has CDR1 MDHEN and CDR2 SYDVKM. Trimming shortened V by 5 bases and J by 4 bases, and 6 bases separated the two germline ends. The CDR3 extends over 11 amino acids. CDR3 amino acids: CASSPEYEQYF. DNA for the CDR3: TGTGCCAGCAGTCCCGAATACGAGCAGTACTTC.

The CDR3, as DNA: TGTGCCAGCAGTGAAACCCCAGACAGAGTGAACACTGAAGCTTTCTTT. The encoded protein is CASSETPDRVNTEAFF. The rearrangement uses TRBV6-1 and TRBJ1-1, with TRBD1 as a possible D gene (5 bases). Germline V lookup: CDR1 MNHNS, CDR2 SASEGT. The CDR3 covers 16 residues. Trimming removed 2 bases at V and 0 bases at J, with 13 bases between.

This clonotype was picked up many times. This chain links TRBV28 with TRBJ1-2; no firm D call. The V end lost 5 bases, the J end lost 2 bases, and 9 bases lay between the germline ends. Germline CDR1 reads MDHEN; CDR2 reads SYDVKM. The CDR3 runs 13 residues. The CDR3 DNA reads as TGTGCCAGCAGTGAAACAAGAAACTATGGCTACACCTTC. Its translation is CASSETRNYGYTF.

This clonotype was observed at least ten times. Written as DNA, the CDR3 is TGTGCCAGCATTGGACGAAGGGGGCCCGAAGCTTTCTTT. It yields the protein CASIGRRGPEAFF. The chain recombines TRBV7-2 with TRBJ1-1, with 7 nucleotides matching TRBD1. The V and J ends lost 7 bases and 8 bases, in that order; junction bases with no gene match: 10. The germline CDR1 and CDR2 sequences are SGHTA and FQGNSA. CDR3 length: 13 amino acids.

This clonotype was seen a few times. The chain uses TRBV5-4 and TRBJ1-1; TRBD1 aligns across 9 bases. Trimming removed 1 base from V and 0 bases from J; junction bases left unmatched: 7. The CDR3 has 17 amino acids. Germline V CDR1 and CDR2: SGHNT, YYREEE (reference sequence). Here the CDR3 DNA reads TGTGCCAGCAGCTTGTTCGACAGGGGGAGATTGAACACTGAAGCTTTCTTT. Encoded protein: CASSLFDRGRLNTEAFF.

This clonotype showed up just a few times. The V gene is TRBV20-1, the J gene TRBJ2-1; TRBD2 might be the D (6 bases). The germline V gene encodes CDR1 DFQATT and CDR2 SNEGSKA (reference sequence). This CDR3 region has 15 residues. V lost 3 bases to trimming and J lost 2 bases, with 14 bases between them. The CDR3 sequence is CSARKAGRTYNEQFF. CDR3 DNA sequence: TGCAGTGCTAGGAAGGCGGGGAGAACCTACAATGAGCAGTTCTTC.

Points on this clonotype: Being one base from a much bigger clone, this may be a read error. The gene calls are TRBV28 and TRBJ2-2, with D perhaps matching TRBD1 (5 bases). The CDR3 length is 12 residues. The germline CDR1 and CDR2 sequences are MDHEN and SYDVKM. Trimming took 2 bases from V and 13 from J, leaving 11 bases between them. The CDR3 protein is CASSLTGWVLFF. The CDR3 nucleotides are TGTGCCAGCAGTTTAACAGGATGGGTGCTGTTTTTT.